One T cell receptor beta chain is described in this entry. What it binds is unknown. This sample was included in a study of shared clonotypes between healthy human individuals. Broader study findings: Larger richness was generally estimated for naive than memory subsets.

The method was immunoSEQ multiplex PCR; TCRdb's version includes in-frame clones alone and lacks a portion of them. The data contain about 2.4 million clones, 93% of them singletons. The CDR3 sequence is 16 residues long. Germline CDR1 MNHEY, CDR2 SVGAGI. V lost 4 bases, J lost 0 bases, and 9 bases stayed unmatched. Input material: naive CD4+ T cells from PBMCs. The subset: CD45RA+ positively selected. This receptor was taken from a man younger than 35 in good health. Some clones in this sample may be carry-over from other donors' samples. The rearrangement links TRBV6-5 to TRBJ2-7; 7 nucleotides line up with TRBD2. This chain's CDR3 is CASSSPSLAASYEQYF. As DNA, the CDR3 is TGTGCCAGCAGTTCCCCCTCGCTAGCGGCCTCCTACGAGCAGTACTTC.